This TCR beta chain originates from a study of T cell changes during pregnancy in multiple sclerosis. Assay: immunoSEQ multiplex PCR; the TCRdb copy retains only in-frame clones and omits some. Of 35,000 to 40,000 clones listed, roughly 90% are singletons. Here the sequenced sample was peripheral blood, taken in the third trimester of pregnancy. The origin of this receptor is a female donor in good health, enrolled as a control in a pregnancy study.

CDR3 bases: TGTGCCAGCCGCTACGGGGGGGAAAATACGCAGTATTTT. Its translation is CASRYGGENTQYF. The chain combines TRBV6-5 with TRBJ2-3, with 8 bases fitting TRBD2. This CDR3 is built from 13 residues. V gave up 8 bases and J gave up 7 bases; unmatched junction bases: 8. Per the germline V gene, CDR1 is MNHEY and CDR2 is SVGAGI.